This T cell receptor beta chain was profiled in a study of blood T cell repertoires in COVID-19. Across the study: COVID-19 samples collected from the United States, Italy and Spain covered acute and convalescent phases. PBMCs, B-cell-depleted T cells, or T cells were the source of the cDNA or gDNA that made up the material.

The CDR3 is 16 residues long. J was trimmed by 6 bases and V by 5 bases; bases with no gene match: 8. Germline values: CDR1 SEHNR, CDR2 FQNEAQ (reference sequence). In the original workflow: Reference gene primer amplification in the assay estimated nucleated cell counts. The assay was immunoSEQ multiplex PCR, and TCRdb's table has in-frame clones only and misses some. D and trimming were read from the DNA, whereas the V and J calls and clone size are those reported in that table. The data hold roughly 120,000 clones, with over 65% observed a single time. The sample holds a few counts of this clone. This sequence was found in a woman aged 40-49 years with acute or convalescent COVID-19. Sequenced input: peripheral blood. The V and J genes are TRBV7-9 and TRBJ1-5, with 12 bases that match TRBD1. CDR3 region: CASSLIGTGGSQPQHF. The CDR3 DNA is TGTGCCAGCAGCCTAATAGGGACAGGGGGCAGTCAGCCCCAGCATTTT.